This TCR beta chain emerged from a study of CD8 T cells in Susac syndrome. RNA amounts of about 0.5 to 1 ug underwent reverse transcription with random hexamers. TCRdb re-called the immunoSEQ multiplex PCR reads with MiXCR, one entry per CDR3 protein. The sample carries some 110,000 distinct CDR3 sequences, over 85% recorded once. Trimming took 5 bases from V and 4 from J; bases not matched to a gene: 5. CDR1 MNHNY and CDR2 SVGAGI come from the germline V gene (reference sequence). The length of the CDR3 is 15 residues. The sequenced material came from CD8+ T cells from PBMCs. V is TRBV6-6 and J is TRBJ2-2; 9 bases map to TRBD2. This clonotype originated in a human donor with multiple sclerosis. CDR3 DNA: TGTGCCAGCAGTCCAAGCGGGAGGCGCACCGGGGAGCTGTTTTTT. Translating it yields CASSPSGRRTGELFF.